Below, 14 T cell receptor beta chains from the same sample are listed, as sequenced in a study of T cell responses to AZD1222 COVID-19 vaccine (dated by TCRdb to the early 2020s). The time point label on this specimen signifies: baseline before first vaccination. Receptor amplification or capture employed the immunoSEQ multiplex PCR assay. What TCRdb holds here is the immuneACCESS table cut down to in-frame rearrangements. Part of the clones is not present; checked against another copy, under half of the missing clones reflect an unresolved V gene, and the others are unexplained. Recorded for this sample are about 99,000 clones; around nine tenths of them occurred a single time. Around 9.4% of the sample is in the top ten clones. The material sequenced was peripheral blood, taken on day 0 of AZD1222 vaccination. All receptors come from an adult in good health.

The J gene is TRBJ1-5, the V gene TRBV4-2; the match to TRBD1 covers 9 bases. V trimming: 4 bases; J trimming: 3 bases; junction bases outside the gene matches: 4. The length of the CDR3 is 15 residues. From germline, CDR1 is LGHNA and CDR2 YNFKEQ. CDR3: CASSPRDRDNQPQHF. CDR3 bases: TGTGCCAGCAGCCCAAGGGACAGGGACAATCAGCCCCAGCATTTT.

The rearrangement links TRBV18 to TRBJ2-7; TRBD2 matches at 10 bases. There are 16 residues in the CDR3. CDR1 and CDR2 (germline): KGHSH, LQKENI. The ends lost 6 bases at V and 4 bases at J; junction bases unmatched: 12. Here the CDR3 reads CASSPSSGGYDYEQYF. The CDR3 DNA sequence: TGTGCCAGCTCCCCTTCTAGCGGGGGTTACGATTACGAGCAGTACTTC.

The chain recombines TRBV7-8 with TRBJ1-5, with D possibly matching TRBD1 (6 bases). The V end was cut by 2 bases, the J end by 0 bases, with 11 bases between. This CDR3 has 16 amino acids. Germline CDR1 and CDR2: SGHVS and FQNEAQ. The CDR3, as DNA: TGTGCCAGCAGCTTATCGGGGGCCGTTAGCAATCAGCCCCAGCATTTT. Encoded protein: CASSLSGAVSNQPQHF.

V is TRBV28 and J is TRBJ1-4; tentatively, D is TRBD1 (5 bases). The CDR3 extends over 14 amino acids. From germline, CDR1 is MDHEN and CDR2 SYDVKM. V lost 5 bases to trimming and J lost 4 bases, with 11 bases between them. CDR3: CASSEQDSNEKLFF. In DNA form, the CDR3 reads TGTGCCAGCAGTGAGCAAGACAGTAATGAAAAACTGTTTTTT.

The V call is TRBV27, the J call TRBJ1-2; tentatively, D is TRBD1 (6 bases). The CDR3 has 15 residues. Germline V gives CDR1 MNHEY, CDR2 SMNVEV (reference sequence). The ends were cut back, 1 base at V and 5 bases at J, with 14 bases in the middle. The CDR3 DNA reads TGTGCCAGCAGTTTATGGGCAGGGGAGAGGTATGGCTACACCTTC. Amino acid sequence: CASSLWAGERYGYTF.

The chain carries TRBV19 and TRBJ2-7, with 7 bases lining up with TRBD2. J was trimmed by 5 bases and V by 3 bases; bases with no gene match: 7. The CDR3 sequence is 14 residues long. Germline CDR1 reads LNHDA; CDR2 reads SQIVND (reference sequence). CDR3 DNA: TGTGCCAGTAGTATGGTGGCGGGAGTAGACGAGCAGTACTTC. Amino acids: CASSMVAGVDEQYF.

Many counts were recorded for this clone. This chain joins TRBV27 and TRBJ1-4; the match to TRBD1 covers 8 bases. Germline lookup yields CDR1 MNHEY and CDR2 SMNVEV (reference sequence). V trimming: 2 bases; J trimming: 5 bases; junction bases outside the gene matches: 4. This CDR3 region has 15 residues. This chain's CDR3 is CASSLNRGSNEKLFF. The CDR3 bases are TGTGCCAGCAGTTTAAACAGGGGGTCGAATGAAAAACTGTTTTTT.

The chain is built from TRBV11-2 and TRBJ1-5, with TRBD1 as a possible D gene (6 bases). The CDR3 totals 12 residues. V dropped 4 bases and J dropped 6 bases, with 7 bases sitting between them. Germline loops: CDR1 SGHAT, CDR2 FQNNGV. Written as DNA, the CDR3 is TGTGCCAGCAGCTCAGGGGTTCAGCCCCAGCATTTT. Translated: CASSSGVQPQHF. Looking up the rest from reference TRBV11-2 and TRBJ1-5 gives the full variable domain: EAGVAQSPRYKIIEKRQSVAFWCNPISGHATLYWYQQILGQGPKLLIQFQNNGVVDDSQLPKDRFSAERLKGVDSTLKIQPAKLEDSAVYLCASSSGVQPQHFGDGTRLSIL.

For this clone: The junction departs from germline at one end; a sequencing error may be responsible. Within the sample, other DNA sequences also encode this same CDR3. The chain combines TRBV5-4 with TRBJ1-1; a possible D gene is TRBD1 (5 bases). This CDR3 is built from 14 residues. CDR1 is SGHNT and CDR2 is YYREEE in the germline V gene (reference sequence). Here the CDR3 reads CASSMGLQNTEAFF. Written as DNA, the CDR3 is TGCGCCAGCAGCATGGGACTGCAGAACACTGAAGCTTTCTTT.

The chain carries TRBV7-2 and TRBJ1-1; D is uncertain. The CDR3 has 13 residues. Looked up from germline, CDR1 is SGHTA and CDR2 is FQGNSA. The germline V and J ends were trimmed by 2 bases and 1 base, with 5 bases remaining between them. The CDR3 coding sequence is TGTGCCAGCAGCTTACAGCCGAACACTGAAGCTTTCTTT. Amino acids: CASSLQPNTEAFF.

V gene TRBV7-9 combines with J gene TRBJ2-5; D gene unclear. The germline V gene has CDR1 SEHNR and CDR2 FQNEAQ (reference sequence). V was clipped by 4 bases and J by 7 bases, with 7 bases between them. The CDR3 extends over 11 amino acids. The CDR3 coding sequence is TGTGCCAGCAGCTCCGTGGGGACCCAGTACTTC. Its protein is CASSSVGTQYF.

The V gene is TRBV6-5, the J gene TRBJ2-1; D is possibly TRBD2 (6 bases). The length of the CDR3 is 14 residues. Germline V gene sequence: CDR1 MNHEY, CDR2 SVGAGI. The V end lost 4 bases, the J end lost 6 bases, and 13 bases lay between the germline ends. The CDR3 spells CASSSPWRVNEQFF. The CDR3, as DNA: TGTGCCAGCAGTTCCCCCTGGAGGGTCAATGAGCAGTTCTTC.

Concerning this clone itself: This may arise from a read error, as a much more abundant clone is one base away. CDR3 sequence reads: CASSPQGYEQYF. CDR3 bases: TGTGCCAGCAGTCCCCAAGGTTACGAGCAGTACTTC. The chain uses TRBV12-3 or TRBV12-4 and TRBJ2-7; D is ambiguous. The CDR3 has 12 residues. V lost 5 bases and J lost 4, with 9 bases in between.

Of note for this clone: One end of the junction varies from germline; a read error may be responsible. The chain has TRBV7-7 and TRBJ2-5; unclear D gene. Germline V gene sequence: CDR1 SSHAT, CDR2 FNYEAQ (reference sequence). CDR3 size: 13 residues. CDR3 DNA sequence: TGTGCTAGCAGCTTTATATCTGGAGAGACCCAGTACTTC. It translates to CASSFISGETQYF.